The clone carrying this T cell receptor beta chain was counted once. The data were produced by immunoSEQ multiplex PCR, yet TCRdb's version contains in-frame clones alone and is incomplete. The sample shows approximately 440,000 clones, around 88% of them seen only once. The data are from a study of blood T cell repertoires in COVID-19. The TCR was taken from a woman in her 50s with COVID-19, enrolled during active disease. Sequencing input: peripheral blood.

CDR3 amino acids: CASSFGQVSFF. CDR3 nucleotide sequence: TGTGCCAGCAGTTTTGGTCAGGTTTCGTTCTTC. The chain combines TRBV27 with TRBJ2-1; D remains unclear. Germline V gives CDR1 MNHEY, CDR2 SMNVEV (reference sequence). V gave up 3 bases and J gave up 15 bases, with 12 bases separating them. CDR3 length: 11 residues.